The clone carrying this T cell receptor (beta chain) was seen ten or more times. This sample is drawn from a study of blood T cells in healthy people across ages. With a J-beta primer mix and a sample-barcoded 5' primer, a second PCR ran about 7 to 12 cycles. Using its own MiXCR run on the 5' RACE reads, TCRdb lists one record per CDR3 protein. The table has about 1.8 million distinct CDR3 sequences, around 50% seen once; the top ten hold 2.1%. Donors were healthy Caucasian individuals from Russia aged roughly 6 to 95. The ends lost 3 bases at V and 5 bases at J; junction bases unmatched: 1. This CDR3 has 13 residues.

The rearrangement links TRBV12-3 or TRBV12-4 to TRBJ1-2; 9 nucleotides align to TRBD1. This receptor was identified in a woman in her thirties or forties in good health. Sequencing was performed on blood. This CDR3 is CASSFGTGYGYTF. For the CDR3, the DNA is TGTGCCAGCAGTTTCGGGACAGGGTATGGCTACACCTTC.